This TCR beta chain was found in a study of molecular identifiers for immune sequencing clone quantification. Via MiXCR, TCRdb re-called the PCR reads, giving one row per CDR3 protein. In the table there are 88,000 or so distinct CDR3 sequences, roughly 21% of which are singletons. Deletions cut 3 bases from V and 3 bases from J, with 12 bases between. Germline CDR1 reads ENHRY; CDR2 reads SYGVKD. This CDR3 region has 14 residues. This clonotype turned up a few times. This receptor was taken from a human donor in good health. Some libraries in this study had Jurkat cell RNA spiked in. The sequenced sample consisted of naive CD8+ T cells from blood, with Jurkat cell RNA spiked in. Subset of the sample: FACS-sorted CD8+CD4-CCR7+CD45RA+ naive T cells. The V call is TRBV10-3, the J call TRBJ2-7; D gene uncertain. CDR3: CAISEGLPYYEQYF. Here the CDR3 DNA reads TGTGCCATCAGTGAAGGTCTCCCATACTACGAGCAGTACTTC.